The 25 T cell receptor beta chains listed next were all sequenced from one sample in a study of a mutant IDH1 vaccine in newly diagnosed glioma (dated by TCRdb to the early 2020s). These receptors' antigens are unknown. The library was obtained by the immunoSEQ multiplex PCR assay. What TCRdb holds here is the immuneACCESS table cut down to in-frame rearrangements. Part of the clones is not present; checked against another copy, under half of the missing clones reflect an unresolved V gene, and the others are unexplained. Here the sample has approximately 60,000 clones; 80% to 85% occur a single time. Approximately 3.4% of the sample is taken by the ten largest. The meaning of the sample's time point label: week 47, end of study. Each vaccine dose, consisting of 300 ug of a 20-mer mutant IDH1 peptide in Montanide, was administered subcutaneously with topical imiquimod. The specimen was PBMCs, collected from a glioma patient whose treatment included an IDH1 peptide vaccine. The receptors were gathered from a woman between 45 and 65 years old with glioma.

V gene TRBV19 combines with J gene TRBJ1-4; no clear D gene. Germline V gene sequence: CDR1 LNHDA, CDR2 SQIVND (reference sequence). The CDR3 runs to 14 residues. V shed 5 bases and J shed 0 bases, with 7 bases lying between them. In DNA, the CDR3 is TGTGCCAGTAGTCCCACTGCAACTAATGAAAAACTGTTTTTT. Residues: CASSPTATNEKLFF. Looking up the rest from reference TRBV19 and TRBJ1-4 gives the full variable domain: DGGITQSPKYLFRKEGQNVTLSCEQNLNHDAMYWYRQDPGQGLRLIYYSQIVNDFQKGDIAEGYSVSREKKESFPLTVTSAQKNPTAFYLCASSPTATNEKLFFGSGTQLSVL.

This clone was picked up a small number of times. The chain couples TRBV4-1 to TRBJ1-2; the D is unclear. Germline-derived CDR1 and CDR2 are MGHRA and YSYEKL. CDR3 length: 15 amino acids. V lost 4 bases to trimming and J lost 7 bases, with 19 bases between them. The CDR3 DNA is TGCGCCAGCAGCCCCGAGGGCCAGGTTGCGCCTGGCTACACCTTC. Translating it yields CASSPEGQVAPGYTF.

The chain has TRBV6-4 and TRBJ1-2; D may be TRBD1 (6 bases). The ends were cut back, 2 bases at V and 7 bases at J, with 11 bases in the middle. CDR1 and CDR2 (germline): MRHNA, SNTAGT. The CDR3 length is 13 residues. The DNA for the CDR3 is TGTGCCAGCAGTGACGACAGGTCTTCTGGCTACACCTTC. Protein product: CASSDDRSSGYTF.

The sample holds a few counts of this clone. The rearrangement joins TRBV2 to TRBJ1-1; D is unresolved. The V gene lost 6 bases and the J gene lost 5 bases, with 4 bases spanning the gap. The CDR3 sequence is 10 residues long. Germline CDR1 SNHLY, CDR2 FYNNEI. Written as DNA, the CDR3 is TGTGCCAGCAGAACGACTGAAGCTTTCTTT. Translated, it gives CASRTTEAFF.

V is TRBV30 and J is TRBJ1-1; D gene ambiguous. Trimming removed 3 bases from V and 0 bases from J, with 11 bases in between. The CDR3 loop spans 14 amino acids. CDR1 and CDR2 (germline): GTSNPN, SVGIG (reference sequence). The CDR3 is CAWRSLLMNTEAFF. The CDR3 DNA reads TGTGCCTGGAGAAGTCTCCTAATGAACACTGAAGCTTTCTTT. The variable domain in full, completed from reference TRBV30 and TRBJ1-1, reads SQTIHQWPATLVQPVGSPLSLECTVEGTSNPNLYWYRQAAGRGLQLLFYSVGIGQISSEVPQNLSASRPQDRQFILSSKKLLLSDSGFYLCAWRSLLMNTEAFFGQGTRLTVV.

The chain couples TRBV19 to TRBJ1-2; D not certain. V gave up 0 bases and J gave up 7 bases, with 12 bases separating them. The CDR3 consists of 14 residues. From germline, CDR1 is LNHDA and CDR2 SQIVND (reference sequence). The CDR3 spells CASSIDSRGGGYTF. In DNA, the CDR3 is TGTGCCAGTAGTATAGATTCGCGAGGAGGTGGCTACACCTTC.

The rearrangement uses TRBV4-1 and TRBJ2-2; D is uncertain. Germline loops: CDR1 MGHRA, CDR2 YSYEKL. Trimming left V 3 bases short and J 4 bases short, with 9 bases between. The CDR3 has 14 amino acids. The chain's CDR3 is CASSQGRATGELFF. The CDR3, as DNA: TGCGCCAGCAGCCAGGGCCGGGCCACCGGGGAGCTGTTTTTT.

The J gene is TRBJ1-4, the V gene TRBV2; TRBD1 agrees at 10 bases. Germline CDR1 SNHLY, CDR2 FYNNEI. V was pared by 5 bases and J by 7 bases, with 7 bases of the junction left unmatched. The CDR3 spans 15 residues. CDR3 residues: CASSWTGGTGEKLFF. The CDR3 DNA reads as TGTGCCAGCAGTTGGACAGGGGGTACTGGTGAAAAACTGTTTTTT. Looking up the rest from reference TRBV2 and TRBJ1-4 gives the full variable domain: EPEVTQTPSHQVTQMGQEVILRCVPISNHLYFYWYRQILGQKVEFLVSFYNNEISEKSEIFDDQFSVERPDGSNFTLKIRSTKLEDSAMYFCASSWTGGTGEKLFFGSGTQLSVL.

In its sample, this clone was seen once. The chain couples TRBV7-8 to TRBJ1-1, with D possibly being TRBD1 (6 bases). V was trimmed by 5 bases and J by 4 bases, leaving 17 bases between them. The CDR3 consists of 15 residues. CDR1 and CDR2 (germline): SGHVS, FQNEAQ. The CDR3 DNA follows: TGTGCCAGCAGCGTACAGGGTAGGGGGAGCACTGAAGCTTTCTTT. The encoded protein is CASSVQGRGSTEAFF.

This clone has a handful of counts. V is TRBV27 and J is TRBJ1-1; possible D gene TRBD1, 6 bases. There are 15 residues in the CDR3. V dropped 4 bases and J dropped 4 bases, with 16 bases sitting between them. CDR1 and CDR2 (germline): MNHEY, SMNVEV (reference sequence). The DNA for the CDR3 is TGTGCCAGCAGTTCGCCCATAACAGGGACCACTGAAGCTTTCTTT. It specifies CASSSPITGTTEAFF.

The J gene is TRBJ1-1, the V gene TRBV6-5; tentatively, D is TRBD1 (6 bases). V shed 4 bases and J shed 1 base, with 13 bases lying between them. The CDR3 has 15 residues. From germline, CDR1 is MNHEY and CDR2 SVGAGI. In DNA form, the CDR3 reads TGTGCCAGCAGTTCCCTGGGACAAAAGAACACTGAAGCTTTCTTT. Residues: CASSSLGQKNTEAFF.

This chain connects TRBV4-3 to TRBJ2-3, with TRBD2 as a possible D gene (5 bases). Germline V gives CDR1 LGHNA, CDR2 YSLEER. Trimming pared 0 bases from V and 0 bases from J, leaving 16 bases between. The CDR3 has 18 amino acids. CDR3 bases: TGCGCCAGCAGCCAAGATTTGTCGGGAACAACTAGCACAGATACGCAGTATTTT. Translating gives CASSQDLSGTTSTDTQYF.

This sequence joins TRBV7-2 and TRBJ1-6; no reliable D call. The germline V gene encodes CDR1 SGHTA and CDR2 FQGNSA. With 6 bases removed from V and 7 bases from J, the gap between germline ends came to 7 bases. The CDR3 spans 12 residues. This CDR3 reads CASRGNNSPLHF. CDR3 DNA: TGTGCCAGCAGGGGGAACAATTCACCCCTCCACTTT.

As concerns this clone: An end of the junction does not agree with germline; a read error may underlie this. The rearrangement uses TRBV7-9 and TRBJ2-5; 8 nucleotides match TRBD2. This CDR3 spans 14 amino acids. CDR1 and CDR2 from the germline V gene are SEHNR and FQNEAQ (reference sequence). The CDR3: CASTLAGSQETQYF. The CDR3, as DNA: TGTGCCAGCACCTTAGCGGGGAGCCAAGAGACCCAGTACTTC.

The chain uses TRBV19 and TRBJ2-2, with D tentatively TRBD1 (6 bases). This CDR3 spans 16 amino acids. Germline values: CDR1 LNHDA, CDR2 SQIVND (reference sequence). Between the trimmed V and J ends, which lost 7 bases and 0 bases, there was a span of 15 bases. The CDR3 DNA follows: TGTGCCAGTACAGAAACAGGGACACCGAACACCGGGGAGCTGTTTTTT. This codes for CASTETGTPNTGELFF.

The rearrangement joins TRBV9 to TRBJ2-7; D is unresolved. The germline gives CDR1 SGDLS, CDR2 YYNGEE. V was cut by 0 bases and J by 3 bases, with 13 bases left in between. CDR3 length equals 15 residues. CDR3 protein: CASSVGYSTFYEQYF. CDR3 in DNA: TGTGCCAGCAGCGTAGGTTACAGTACCTTCTACGAGCAGTACTTC.

The chain is built from TRBV19 and TRBJ1-4; TRBD1 agrees at 7 bases. This CDR3 contains 15 residues. In germline, CDR1 is LNHDA, CDR2 SQIVND (reference sequence). The ends lost 9 bases at V and 0 bases at J; junction bases unmatched: 7. CDR3 sequence: CASRTTGATNEKLFF. The CDR3 nucleotides are TGTGCCAGCCGTACCACAGGGGCAACTAATGAAAAACTGTTTTTT.

The chain recombines TRBV5-1 with TRBJ1-1; D unclear. There are 14 residues in the CDR3. Germline CDR1 and CDR2: SGHRS and YFSETQ. V was cut by 7 bases and J by 3 bases, with 16 bases left in between. CDR3 DNA sequence: TGCGCCAGCGCGGGAGCAGGAGGCTACACTGAAGCTTTCTTT. Protein product: CASAGAGGYTEAFF.

This clone has a single count. The chain combines TRBV7-2 with TRBJ1-3; D is unresolved. The CDR3 is 14 amino acids. Germline CDR1 is SGHTA and CDR2 is FQGNSA. V shed 2 bases and J shed 0 bases, with 5 bases lying between them. CDR3 protein: CASSLFGSGNTIYF. For the CDR3, the DNA is TGTGCCAGCAGCTTATTTGGCTCTGGAAACACCATATATTTT. Filled out from reference TRBV7-2 and TRBJ1-3, the complete variable domain reads GAGVSQSPSNKVTEKGKDVELRCDPISGHTALYWYRQSLGQGLEFLIYFQGNSAPDKSGLPSDRFSAERTGGSVSTLTIQRTQQEDSAVYLCASSLFGSGNTIYFGEGSWLTVV.

The CDR3 coding sequence is TGCGCCAGCAGTACCAAACCCGGGGATACCTACGAGCAGTACTTC. Protein sequence: CASSTKPGDTYEQYF. The chain has TRBV4-1 and TRBJ2-7, with D tentatively TRBD2 (5 bases). Looked up from germline, CDR1 is MGHRA and CDR2 is YSYEKL. The V end was cut by 6 bases, the J end by 2 bases, with 17 bases between. This CDR3 has 15 residues.

The chain joins TRBV7-2 to TRBJ1-2; 8 nucleotides line up with TRBD1. Germline V gene lookup returns CDR1 SGHTA and CDR2 FQGNSA. The CDR3 is 15 amino acids. Trimming cost V 1 base and J 6 bases; bases outside gene matches: 7. The CDR3 nucleotides are TGTGCCAGCAGCTTAGTACTGACAGGGGCACATGGCTACACCTTC. Its translation: CASSLVLTGAHGYTF.

The J gene is TRBJ1-1, the V gene TRBV19; TRBD1 might be the D (6 bases). The CDR3 is 13 residues long. V was trimmed by 6 bases and J by 5 bases, leaving 13 bases between them. The germline CDR1 and CDR2 sequences are LNHDA and SQIVND (reference sequence). The DNA of the CDR3 is TGTGCCAGTAGCCGATCAGGGGAAACTGAAGCTTTCTTT. Translating gives CASSRSGETEAFF.

The genes are TRBV2 and TRBJ1-6; tentatively, D is TRBD1 (5 bases). Trimming removed 6 bases at V and 7 bases at J, with 10 bases between. Germline V gene lookup returns CDR1 SNHLY and CDR2 FYNNEI. The length of the CDR3 is 13 residues. CDR3 nucleotides: TGTGCCAGCAGCCAGGGTAGGAATTCACCCCTCCACTTT. This encodes CASSQGRNSPLHF.

This chain uses TRBV9 with TRBJ2-2; D is perhaps TRBD1 or TRBD2 (5 bases each). The V end was cut by 4 bases, the J end by 4 bases, with 11 bases between. Germline V gives CDR1 SGDLS, CDR2 YYNGEE. The CDR3 spans 14 residues. Here the CDR3 reads CASSWAGSTGELFF. The CDR3 bases are TGTGCCAGCAGCTGGGCAGGGAGCACCGGGGAGCTGTTTTTT.

The V gene is TRBV18, the J gene TRBJ1-2; D remains unclear. CDR3 length equals 14 residues. V dropped 0 bases and J dropped 3 bases, with 8 bases sitting between them. CDR1 is KGHSH, CDR2 LQKENI, per germline. The CDR3 DNA reads as TGTGCCAGCTCACCACCAAAAACAGACTATGGCTACACCTTC. This translates into CASSPPKTDYGYTF.